This T cell receptor beta chain was identified during a study of blood T cells in healthy people across ages. This CDR3 is built from 14 residues. Per the germline V gene, CDR1 is ENHRY and CDR2 is SYGVKD. The V and J ends lost 5 bases and 4 bases, in that order; junction bases with no gene match: 6. The second PCR ran roughly 6 to 11 cycles with a sample-barcoded 5' primer and J-beta primers. Each cDNA molecule was tagged by a template-switch adaptor with 12 random nucleotides. Via MiXCR, TCRdb re-called the 5' RACE reads, giving one row per CDR3 protein. This sample has around 1.5 million distinct CDR3 sequences, with around 39% found just once. To note about this clonotype: Its antigen remains unknown.

Broader study findings: Diversity of TCR beta per million T cells declined in a roughly linear way with age. Higher diversity, along with more naive CD4+ cells, distinguished long-lived donors from aged donors.

Sequenced material: blood. The TCR was taken from a young woman in good health. The chain uses TRBV10-3 and TRBJ2-5; TRBD2 matches 8 bases. The CDR3 is CAISHGGAGETQYF. The DNA for the CDR3 is TGTGCCATCAGTCACGGGGGGGCCGGAGAGACCCAGTACTTC.